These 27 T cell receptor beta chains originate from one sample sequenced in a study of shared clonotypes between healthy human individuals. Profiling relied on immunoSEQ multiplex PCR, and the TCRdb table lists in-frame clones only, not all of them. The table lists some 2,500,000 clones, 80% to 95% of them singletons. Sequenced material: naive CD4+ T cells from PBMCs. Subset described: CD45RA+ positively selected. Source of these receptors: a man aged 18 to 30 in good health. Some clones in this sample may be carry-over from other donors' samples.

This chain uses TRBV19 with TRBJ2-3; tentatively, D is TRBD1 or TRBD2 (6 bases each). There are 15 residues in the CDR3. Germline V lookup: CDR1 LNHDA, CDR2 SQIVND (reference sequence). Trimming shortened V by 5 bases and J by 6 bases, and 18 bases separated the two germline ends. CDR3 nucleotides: TGTGCCAGTAGTCCCGGGACTTGGCAGGGGGATACGCAGTATTTT. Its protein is CASSPGTWQGDTQYF.

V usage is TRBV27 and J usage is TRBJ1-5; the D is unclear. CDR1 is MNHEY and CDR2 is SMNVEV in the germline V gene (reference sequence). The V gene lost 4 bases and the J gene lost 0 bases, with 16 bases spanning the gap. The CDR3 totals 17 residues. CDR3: CASSSRKDWYSNQPQHF. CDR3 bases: TGTGCCAGCAGTTCGAGGAAGGACTGGTATAGCAATCAGCCCCAGCATTTT.

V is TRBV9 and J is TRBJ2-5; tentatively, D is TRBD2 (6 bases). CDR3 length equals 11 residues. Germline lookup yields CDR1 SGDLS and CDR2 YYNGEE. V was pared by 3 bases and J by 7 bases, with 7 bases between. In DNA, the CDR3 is TGTGCCAGCAGCGCCGGGGGGACCCAGTACTTC. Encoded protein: CASSAGGTQYF.

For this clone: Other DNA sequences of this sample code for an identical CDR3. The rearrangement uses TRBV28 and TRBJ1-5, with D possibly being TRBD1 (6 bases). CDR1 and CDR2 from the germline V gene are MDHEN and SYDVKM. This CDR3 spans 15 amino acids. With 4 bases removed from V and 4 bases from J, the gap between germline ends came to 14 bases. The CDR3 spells CASSSGQLGNQPQHF. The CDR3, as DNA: TGTGCCAGCAGTTCTGGACAGTTGGGGAATCAGCCCCAGCATTTT.

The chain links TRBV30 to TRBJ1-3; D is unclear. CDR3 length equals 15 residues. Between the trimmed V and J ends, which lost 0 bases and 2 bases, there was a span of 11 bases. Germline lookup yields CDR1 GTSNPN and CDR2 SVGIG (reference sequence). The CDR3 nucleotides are TGTGCCTGGAGTGTTGATGTTCCCACTGGAAACACCATATATTTT. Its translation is CAWSVDVPTGNTIYF.

The CDR3 protein is CASSRLDSLGNTGELFF. The CDR3 nucleotides read TGTGCCAGCAGTCGACTAGACTCCCTGGGGAACACCGGGGAGCTGTTTTTT. The chain employs TRBV27 and TRBJ2-2; a possible D gene is TRBD2 (6 bases). This CDR3 region has 17 residues. Germline-derived CDR1 and CDR2 are MNHEY and SMNVEV (reference sequence). Trimming left V 5 bases short and J 1 base short, with 17 bases between.

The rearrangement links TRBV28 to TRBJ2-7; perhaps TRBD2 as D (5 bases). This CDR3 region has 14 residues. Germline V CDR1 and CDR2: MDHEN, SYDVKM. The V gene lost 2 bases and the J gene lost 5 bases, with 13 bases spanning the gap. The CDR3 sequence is CASSLPGSRDEQYF. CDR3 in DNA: TGTGCCAGCAGTTTACCGGGGTCTAGGGACGAGCAGTACTTC.

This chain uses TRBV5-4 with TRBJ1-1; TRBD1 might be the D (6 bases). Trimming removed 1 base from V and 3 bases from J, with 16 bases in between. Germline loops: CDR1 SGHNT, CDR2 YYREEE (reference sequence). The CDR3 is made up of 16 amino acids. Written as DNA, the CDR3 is TGTGCCAGCAGCTTGTCGCAGGTAGGGGGGTACACTGAAGCTTTCTTT. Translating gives CASSLSQVGGYTEAFF.

This CDR3 is CASSVPGRDTDTQYF. CDR3 DNA: TGTGCCAGCAGTGTTCCGGGACGGGACACAGATACGCAGTATTTT. V gene TRBV6-1 combines with J gene TRBJ2-3; TRBD1 or TRBD2 may be the D gene (5 bases each). This CDR3 has 15 amino acids. Germline lookup yields CDR1 MNHNS and CDR2 SASEGT. Trimming took off 4 bases at V and 2 bases at J, with 13 bases between the two ends.

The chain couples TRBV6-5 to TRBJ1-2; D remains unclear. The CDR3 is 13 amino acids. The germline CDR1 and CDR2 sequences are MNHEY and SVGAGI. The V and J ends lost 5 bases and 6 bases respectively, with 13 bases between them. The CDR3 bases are TGTGCCAGCAGTAACGGGTTAACGGATGGCTACACCTTC. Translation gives CASSNGLTDGYTF.

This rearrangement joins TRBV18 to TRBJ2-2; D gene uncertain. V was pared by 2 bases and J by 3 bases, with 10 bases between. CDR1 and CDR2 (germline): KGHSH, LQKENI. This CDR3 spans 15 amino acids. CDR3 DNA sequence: TGTGCCAGCTCACCAAGTTTGTACTACACCGGGGAGCTGTTTTTT. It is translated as CASSPSLYYTGELFF.

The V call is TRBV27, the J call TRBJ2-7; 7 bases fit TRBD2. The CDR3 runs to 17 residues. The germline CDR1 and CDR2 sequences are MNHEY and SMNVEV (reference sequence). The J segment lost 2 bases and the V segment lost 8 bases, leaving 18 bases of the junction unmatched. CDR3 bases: TGTGCCAGCGGACGGGGGGATCTAGGGTACCGTCCCTACGAGCAGTACTTC. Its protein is CASGRGDLGYRPYEQYF.

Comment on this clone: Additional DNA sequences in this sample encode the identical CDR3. The CDR3 loop is CASSLVGEDTQYF. CDR3 coding DNA: TGCGCCAGCAGCTTGGTAGGGGAAGATACGCAGTATTTT. This chain links TRBV5-1 with TRBJ2-3; TRBD1 might be the D (5 bases). The CDR3 runs to 13 residues. V lost 0 bases and J 5 bases, leaving 7 bases between the germline ends. From germline, CDR1 is SGHRS and CDR2 YFSETQ. The full variable domain, rest sourced from reference TRBV5-1 and TRBJ2-3, is KAGVTQTPRYLIKTRGQQVTLSCSPISGHRSVSWYQQTPGQGLQFLFEYFSETQRNKGNFPGRFSGRQFSNSRSEMNVSTLELGDSALYLCASSLVGEDTQYFGPGTRLTVL.

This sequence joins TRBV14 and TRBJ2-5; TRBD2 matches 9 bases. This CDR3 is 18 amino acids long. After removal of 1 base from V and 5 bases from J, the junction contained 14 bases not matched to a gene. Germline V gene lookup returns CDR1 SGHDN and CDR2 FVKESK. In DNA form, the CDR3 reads TGTGCCAGCAGCCAAGCAAGGGACGGCGGACTAGCGCACGAGACCCAGTACTTC. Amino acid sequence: CASSQARDGGLAHETQYF.

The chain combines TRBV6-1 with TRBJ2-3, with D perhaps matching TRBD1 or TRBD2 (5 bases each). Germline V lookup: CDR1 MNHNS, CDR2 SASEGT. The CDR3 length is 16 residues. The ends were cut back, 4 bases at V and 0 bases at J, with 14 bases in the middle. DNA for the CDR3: TGTGCCAGCAGTGGAAGGGACCGTGCTAGCACAGATACGCAGTATTTT. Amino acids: CASSGRDRASTDTQYF.

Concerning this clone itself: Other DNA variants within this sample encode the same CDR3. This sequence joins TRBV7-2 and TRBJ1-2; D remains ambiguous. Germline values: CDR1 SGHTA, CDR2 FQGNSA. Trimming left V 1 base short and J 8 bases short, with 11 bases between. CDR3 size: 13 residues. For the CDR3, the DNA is TGTGCCAGCAGCTTAGGAGGGTTCGACGGCTACACCTTC. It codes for CASSLGGFDGYTF.

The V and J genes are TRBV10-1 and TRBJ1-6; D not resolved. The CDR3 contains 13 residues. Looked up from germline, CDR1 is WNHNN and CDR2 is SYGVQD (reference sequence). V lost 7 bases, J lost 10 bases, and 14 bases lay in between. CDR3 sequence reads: CASTPRVGSPLHF. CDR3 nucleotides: TGCGCCAGCACCCCGCGGGTCGGCTCACCCCTCCACTTT.

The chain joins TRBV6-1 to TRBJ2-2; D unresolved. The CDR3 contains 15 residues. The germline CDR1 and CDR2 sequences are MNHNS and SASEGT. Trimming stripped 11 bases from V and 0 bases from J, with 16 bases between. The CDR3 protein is CAGSKAIANTGELFF. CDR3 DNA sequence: TGTGCCGGTTCCAAAGCCATCGCGAACACCGGGGAGCTGTTTTTT.

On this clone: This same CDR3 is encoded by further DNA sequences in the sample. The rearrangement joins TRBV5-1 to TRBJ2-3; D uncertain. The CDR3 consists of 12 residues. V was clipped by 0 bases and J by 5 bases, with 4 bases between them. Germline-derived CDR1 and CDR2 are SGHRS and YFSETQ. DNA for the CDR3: TGCGCCAGCAGCTTGGTTGGAGATACGCAGTATTTT. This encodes CASSLVGDTQYF.

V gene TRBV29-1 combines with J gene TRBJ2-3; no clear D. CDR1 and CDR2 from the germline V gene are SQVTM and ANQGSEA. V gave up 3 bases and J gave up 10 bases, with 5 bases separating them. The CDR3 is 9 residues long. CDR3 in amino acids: CSVDFPQYF. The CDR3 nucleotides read TGCAGCGTTGATTTTCCGCAGTATTTT.

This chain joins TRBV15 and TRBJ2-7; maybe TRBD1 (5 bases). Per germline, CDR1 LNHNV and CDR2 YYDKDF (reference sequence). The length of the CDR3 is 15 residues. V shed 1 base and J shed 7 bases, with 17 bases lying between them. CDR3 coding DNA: TGTGCCACCAGCAGAGCTCGACAGACCCAAAGAGAGCAGTACTTC. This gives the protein CATSRARQTQREQYF.

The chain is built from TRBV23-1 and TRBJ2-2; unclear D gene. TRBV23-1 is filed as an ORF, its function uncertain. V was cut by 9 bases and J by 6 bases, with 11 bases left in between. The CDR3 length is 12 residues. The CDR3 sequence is CARRGRAGELFF. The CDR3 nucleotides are TGCGCCAGACGAGGTAGGGCCGGGGAGCTGTTTTTT.

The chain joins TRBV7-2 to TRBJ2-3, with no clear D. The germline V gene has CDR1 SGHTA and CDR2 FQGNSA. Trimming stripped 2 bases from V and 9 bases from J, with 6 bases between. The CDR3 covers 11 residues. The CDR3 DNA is TGTGCCAGCAGCTTACACCAAACGCAGTATTTT. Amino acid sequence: CASSLHQTQYF.

In DNA form, the CDR3 reads TGCAGCGTTGTCCGCCAAGGAGCCGGGTTGTGGGGGAGGGATAAACTTCACACAGATACGCAGTATTTT. Amino acid sequence: CSVVRQGAGLWGRDKLHTDTQYF. The rearrangement links TRBV29-1 to TRBJ2-3; TRBD2 aligns across 7 bases. Germline-derived CDR1 and CDR2 are SQVTM and ANQGSEA. With 4 bases clipped from V and 2 bases from J, the junction kept 33 bases outside the gene matches. The CDR3 sequence is 23 residues long.

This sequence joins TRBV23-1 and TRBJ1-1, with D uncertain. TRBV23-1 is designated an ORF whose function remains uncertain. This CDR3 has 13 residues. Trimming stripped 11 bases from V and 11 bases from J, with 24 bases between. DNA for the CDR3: TGCGCCCCGAGGCAGTACAACCCCCTGGGCGCTTTCTTT. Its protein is CAPRQYNPLGAFF.

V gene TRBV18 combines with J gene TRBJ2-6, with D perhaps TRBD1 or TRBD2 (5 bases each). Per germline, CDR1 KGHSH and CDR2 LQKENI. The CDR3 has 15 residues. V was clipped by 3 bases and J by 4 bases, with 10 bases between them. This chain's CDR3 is CASSPGRVGANVLTF. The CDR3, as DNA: TGTGCCAGCTCACCGGGACGGGTAGGGGCCAACGTCCTGACTTTC. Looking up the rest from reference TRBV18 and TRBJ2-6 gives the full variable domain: NAGVMQNPRHLVRRRGQEARLRCSPMKGHSHVYWYRQLPEEGLKFMVYLQKENIIDESGMPKERFSAEFPKEGPSILRIQQVVRGDSAAYFCASSPGRVGANVLTFGAGSRLTVL.

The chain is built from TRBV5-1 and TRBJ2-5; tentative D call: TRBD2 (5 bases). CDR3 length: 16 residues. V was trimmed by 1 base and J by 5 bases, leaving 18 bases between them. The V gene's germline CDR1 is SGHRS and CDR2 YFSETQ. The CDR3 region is CASSLTGSGRKETQYF. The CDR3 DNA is TGCGCCAGCAGCTTGACGGGTTCGGGGAGAAAGGAGACCCAGTACTTC. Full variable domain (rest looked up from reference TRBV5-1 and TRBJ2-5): KAGVTQTPRYLIKTRGQQVTLSCSPISGHRSVSWYQQTPGQGLQFLFEYFSETQRNKGNFPGRFSGRQFSNSRSEMNVSTLELGDSALYLCASSLTGSGRKETQYFGPGTRLLVL.